The 27 T cell receptor beta chains below were found in one sample sequenced in a study of beta chain features in type 1 diabetes. Sequencing targeted expressed TCRB transcripts, as all isolated RNA had been reverse transcribed. The data were produced by immunoSEQ multiplex PCR, yet TCRdb's version contains in-frame clones alone and is incomplete. The table has 200,000 to 250,000 clones, 25% to 30% seen once. Sequencing used central memory CD4+ T cells from blood. Receptor source: a man in his thirties or forties in good health.

This chain joins TRBV30 and TRBJ2-5, with 7 positions matching TRBD2. The CDR3 contains 15 residues. The germline gives CDR1 GTSNPN, CDR2 SVGIG (reference sequence). Trimming cost V 5 bases and J 0 bases; bases outside gene matches: 9. CDR3 in amino acids: CAWEDIAGYQETQYF. The CDR3 coding sequence is TGTGCCTGGGAAGACATAGCGGGTTACCAAGAGACCCAGTACTTC.

There are a few counts of this clone. This chain uses TRBV29-1 with TRBJ2-3; possibly TRBD1 for D (5 bases). Trimming removed 4 bases at V and 5 bases at J, with 13 bases between. The length of the CDR3 is 13 residues. CDR1 is SQVTM, CDR2 ANQGSEA, per germline. Here the CDR3 DNA reads TGCAGCGTTGTGAACAGGTCGCAAGATACGCAGTATTTT. Protein: CSVVNRSQDTQYF.

V and J are TRBV4-3 and TRBJ2-1, with 9 bases identical to TRBD2. Looked up from germline, CDR1 is LGHNA and CDR2 is YSLEER. The J segment lost 7 bases and the V segment lost 6 bases, leaving 7 bases of the junction unmatched. There are 14 residues in the CDR3. CDR3 protein: CASRSGLALNEQFF. The CDR3 DNA is TGCGCCAGCAGGTCGGGACTAGCTCTTAATGAGCAGTTCTTC.

This clone turned up a few times. The V and J genes are TRBV10-3 and TRBJ2-3; 9 bases fit TRBD2. Germline V gives CDR1 ENHRY, CDR2 SYGVKD. J lost 4 bases, V lost 7 bases, and 9 bases had no gene match. The CDR3 has 15 amino acids. In nucleotides, the CDR3 is TGTGCCATCAATGGCCCTAGCGGGATGGCAGATACGCAGTATTTT. It yields the protein CAINGPSGMADTQYF.

This clone appeared a few times. The rearrangement links TRBV13 to TRBJ2-1; the D gene could be TRBD1 or TRBD2 (5 bases each). Per the germline V gene, CDR1 is PRHDT and CDR2 is FYEKMQ (reference sequence). This CDR3 contains 14 residues. The V end lost 5 bases, the J end lost 6 bases, and 14 bases lay between the germline ends. The CDR3 coding sequence is TGTGCCAGCAGCCAAATGGGACCAGGCAATGAGCAGTTCTTC. Translation gives CASSQMGPGNEQFF. The full variable domain, completed using reference TRBV13 and TRBJ2-1, is AAGVIQSPRHLIKEKRETATLKCYPIPRHDTVYWYQQGPGQDPQFLISFYEKMQSDKGSIPDRFSAQQFSDYHSELNMSSLELGDSALYFCASSQMGPGNEQFFGPGTRLTVL.

The chain couples TRBV7-6 to TRBJ1-1, with D possibly TRBD1 on 6 matching bases. The germline gives CDR1 SGHVS, CDR2 FNYEAQ. The V end was cut by 4 bases, the J end by 1 base, with 7 bases between. The CDR3 is 13 residues long. CDR3: CASSSDRNTEAFF. DNA for the CDR3: TGTGCCAGCAGCTCGGACAGGAACACTGAAGCTTTCTTT.

This clone has a handful of counts. The chain recombines TRBV23-1 with TRBJ2-2, with TRBD2 matching over 16 bases. TRBV23-1 is sorted into the ORF group, with uncertain function. The CDR3 has 18 amino acids. After removal of 3 bases from V and 4 bases from J, the junction contained 5 bases not matched to a gene. CDR3 sequence (DNA): TGCGCCAGCAGTCACTGGGGACTAGCGGGGGGGCCCACCGGGGAGCTGTTTTTT. Translating it yields CASSHWGLAGGPTGELFF.

The chain links TRBV19 to TRBJ2-2; D remains unclear. The CDR3 has 13 residues. V gave up 5 bases and J gave up 4 bases, with 8 bases separating them. Germline V gives CDR1 LNHDA, CDR2 SQIVND (reference sequence). The CDR3 region has the DNA TGTGCCAGTAGTTTCCAGGTCACCGGGGAGCTGTTTTTT. Translated: CASSFQVTGELFF.

V gene TRBV18 combines with J gene TRBJ2-5; D possibly corresponds to TRBD1 (6 bases). The CDR3 covers 16 residues. Germline V gene sequence: CDR1 KGHSH, CDR2 LQKENI. Trimming cost V 0 bases and J 2 bases, with 13 bases left between them. The CDR3 loop is CASSPPRGSKQETQYF. CDR3 sequence (DNA): TGTGCCAGCTCACCACCCAGGGGCAGCAAACAAGAGACCCAGTACTTC.

The chain has TRBV10-1 and TRBJ2-7, with no clear D. Trimming left V 5 bases short and J 2 bases short, with 10 bases between. This CDR3 is 13 amino acids long. Germline CDR1 is WNHNN and CDR2 is SYGVQD (reference sequence). The CDR3: CASSLSGAYEQYF. The CDR3 DNA sequence: TGCGCCAGCAGTCTGTCGGGTGCCTACGAGCAGTACTTC.

This clone was seen more than once but under ten times. The rearrangement links TRBV5-6 to TRBJ2-5; 8 bases fit TRBD2. V lost 4 bases and J lost 1; bases outside the gene matches: 6. Germline-derived CDR1 and CDR2 are SGHDT and YYEEEE. The CDR3 sequence is 15 residues long. The CDR3 region has the DNA TGTGCCAGCAGCCCCGGGGGGGCTGTCCAAGAGACCCAGTACTTC. Translating gives CASSPGGAVQETQYF.

This clone occurred a few times. This chain connects TRBV30 to TRBJ2-5, with a possible D match to TRBD1 (6 bases). The better agreement between TRBJ2-7 and the DNA end casts doubt on the J call. CDR1 and CDR2 from the germline V gene are GTSNPN and SVGIG (reference sequence). CDR3 length equals 13 residues. CDR3 amino acids: CAWSWGQIYEQYF. In DNA, the CDR3 is TGTGCCTGGAGCTGGGGGCAGATCTACGAGCAGTACTTC.

V gene TRBV30 combines with J gene TRBJ2-1, with D tentatively TRBD1 or TRBD2 (5 bases each). Germline CDR1 is GTSNPN and CDR2 is SVGIG (reference sequence). CDR3 length: 13 residues. V lost 0 bases, J lost 2 bases, and 5 bases lay in between. CDR3: CAWSVGPYNEQFF. CDR3 bases: TGTGCCTGGAGTGTGGGACCCTACAATGAGCAGTTCTTC.

CDR3 region: CASSPSDRGANVLTF. The CDR3 DNA follows: TGTGCCAGTAGTCCCTCGGACCGGGGGGCCAACGTCCTGACTTTC. This sequence joins TRBV19 and TRBJ2-6; D is uncertain. The ends were cut back, 5 bases at V and 4 bases at J, with 12 bases in the middle. This CDR3 has 15 residues. The germline V gene encodes CDR1 LNHDA and CDR2 SQIVND (reference sequence).

This clone has just a few counts. The chain combines TRBV5-1 with TRBJ2-7; 9 positions match TRBD2. CDR1 and CDR2 (germline): SGHRS, YFSETQ. Trimming removed 3 bases from V and 4 bases from J; junction bases left unmatched: 5. The CDR3 runs 14 residues. In DNA form, the CDR3 reads TGCGCCAGCAGCTCTAGCGGGGAAGGTTACGAGCAGTACTTC. Protein sequence: CASSSSGEGYEQYF.

Only a few counts were recorded for this clone. This specimen includes other DNA sequences encoding the same CDR3. The chain carries TRBV11-2 and TRBJ2-7, with D unresolved. This CDR3 has 12 amino acids. From germline, CDR1 is SGHAT and CDR2 FQNNGV. The ends were cut back, 5 bases at V and 2 bases at J, with 7 bases in the middle. The DNA for the CDR3 is TGTGCCAGCAGCCCAAGACCCTACGAGCAGTACTTC. Translation gives CASSPRPYEQYF.

This clone was detected a few times. The J gene is TRBJ1-2, the V gene TRBV7-2; 12 nucleotides line up with TRBD1. This CDR3 comprises 15 residues. CDR1 and CDR2 from the germline V gene are SGHTA and FQGNSA. The junction had 8 bases not matched to a gene; V was cut back by 5 bases and J by 7 bases. CDR3 amino acids: CASSGFGTGGGGYTF. The CDR3 bases are TGTGCCAGCAGCGGCTTCGGGACAGGGGGCGGTGGCTACACCTTC.

The rearrangement links TRBV29-1 to TRBJ2-3; D perhaps matches TRBD2 (5 bases). CDR1 and CDR2 from the germline V gene are SQVTM and ANQGSEA. This CDR3 contains 13 residues. V lost 1 base to trimming and J lost 6 bases, with 11 bases between them. The CDR3 loop reads CSVEGAGGDTQYF. As DNA, the CDR3 is TGCAGCGTTGAAGGGGCGGGCGGGGATACGCAGTATTTT.

The chain links TRBV6-5 to TRBJ2-1; possible D gene TRBD2, 5 bases. V shed 5 bases and J shed 8 bases, with 16 bases lying between them. Germline V CDR1 and CDR2: MNHEY, SVGAGI. This CDR3 contains 14 residues. The CDR3 region is CASSRPGRGDEQFF. DNA for the CDR3: TGTGCCAGCAGTCGTCCAGGTCGGGGAGATGAGCAGTTCTTC.

This clone was seen more than once but under ten times. The chain joins TRBV30 to TRBJ2-1; the match to TRBD2 covers 7 bases. Trimming took 0 bases from V and 11 from J; bases not matched to a gene: 13. The germline CDR1 and CDR2 sequences are GTSNPN and SVGIG (reference sequence). The CDR3 spans 15 residues. This chain's CDR3 is CAWSVRLAEEQKQFF. CDR3 DNA: TGTGCCTGGAGTGTAAGGCTAGCGGAGGAGCAGAAGCAGTTCTTC.

The CDR3 sequence: CASSPSSGERGTEAFF. The CDR3 region has the DNA TGTGCCAGCTCACCCTCTTCTGGGGAACGGGGCACTGAAGCTTTCTTT. V and J are TRBV18 and TRBJ1-1, with no clear D. The germline V gene encodes CDR1 KGHSH and CDR2 LQKENI. The ends were cut back, 3 bases at V and 4 bases at J, with 18 bases in the middle. This CDR3 comprises 16 residues.

In its sample, this clone was seen a few times. The chain has TRBV7-2 and TRBJ2-6; D gene unclear. V was clipped by 5 bases and J by 2 bases, with 7 bases between them. CDR1 and CDR2 from the germline V gene are SGHTA and FQGNSA. The CDR3 has 14 residues. The CDR3 DNA reads as TGTGCCAGCAGCCAAGGGCCTGGGGCCAACGTCCTGACTTTC. Protein: CASSQGPGANVLTF.

This rearrangement joins TRBV29-1 to TRBJ2-1; 8 nucleotides line up with TRBD1. The germline gives CDR1 SQVTM, CDR2 ANQGSEA. This CDR3 has 15 residues. Trimming took 0 bases from V and 3 from J; bases not matched to a gene: 4. In DNA form, the CDR3 reads TGCAGCGTTGAAGAAGGGGACAGGTTCTACAATGAGCAGTTCTTC. It codes for CSVEEGDRFYNEQFF.

This clone has only a few counts. The chain uses TRBV7-2 and TRBJ2-1; perhaps TRBD2 as D (5 bases). The CDR3 runs to 14 residues. CDR1 is SGHTA and CDR2 is FQGNSA in the germline V gene. V was cut by 8 bases and J by 0 bases, with 11 bases left in between. CDR3 coding DNA: TGTGCCAGCCGTCCACGGGACTCCTACAATGAGCAGTTCTTC. This sequence encodes CASRPRDSYNEQFF.

CDR3 sequence: CASSLESSVNIQYF. CDR3 DNA sequence: TGTGCCAGCAGCTTAGAGTCTAGCGTAAACATTCAGTACTTC. The chain recombines TRBV7-2 with TRBJ2-4; a weak D match, TRBD2 (6 bases). This CDR3 has 14 residues. V was shortened by 1 base and J by 6 bases, with 10 bases between the two germline ends. Germline V lookup: CDR1 SGHTA, CDR2 FQGNSA.

This clone was observed a handful of times. The chain joins TRBV5-1 to TRBJ1-1; D call uncertain. The V and J ends lost 8 bases and 6 bases respectively, with 26 bases between them. The CDR3 is 16 amino acids. Germline V gives CDR1 SGHRS, CDR2 YFSETQ. CDR3 sequence (DNA): TGCGCCAGTACCTCCTCCTACGGAGAGCCGAGCGCTGAAGCTTTCTTT. This encodes CASTSSYGEPSAEAFF. The full variable domain, its missing parts supplied by reference TRBV5-1 and TRBJ1-1, is KAGVTQTPRYLIKTRGQQVTLSCSPISGHRSVSWYQQTPGQGLQFLFEYFSETQRNKGNFPGRFSGRQFSNSRSEMNVSTLELGDSALYLCASTSSYGEPSAEAFFGQGTRLTVV.

The V gene is TRBV2, the J gene TRBJ2-7; no clear D gene. Deletions cut 3 bases from V and 0 bases from J, with 12 bases between. This CDR3 spans 15 amino acids. The germline V gene has CDR1 SNHLY and CDR2 FYNNEI. The CDR3 sequence: CASSEANPPSYEQYF. The CDR3 nucleotides read TGTGCCAGCAGTGAGGCAAACCCTCCCTCCTACGAGCAGTACTTC.